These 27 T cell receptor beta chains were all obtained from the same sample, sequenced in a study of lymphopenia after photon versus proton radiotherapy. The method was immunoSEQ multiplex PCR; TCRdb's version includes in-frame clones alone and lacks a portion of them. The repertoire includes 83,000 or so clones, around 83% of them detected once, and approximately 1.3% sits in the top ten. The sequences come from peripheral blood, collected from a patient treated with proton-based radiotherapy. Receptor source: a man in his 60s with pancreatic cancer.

The CDR3 protein is CASSPGYSETQYF. DNA for the CDR3: TGTGCCAGCTCACCGGGGTATTCAGAGACCCAGTACTTC. V gene TRBV18 combines with J gene TRBJ2-5; D uncertain. CDR1 is KGHSH and CDR2 is LQKENI in the germline V gene. The CDR3 totals 13 residues. V gave up 3 bases and J gave up 4 bases, with 9 bases separating them.

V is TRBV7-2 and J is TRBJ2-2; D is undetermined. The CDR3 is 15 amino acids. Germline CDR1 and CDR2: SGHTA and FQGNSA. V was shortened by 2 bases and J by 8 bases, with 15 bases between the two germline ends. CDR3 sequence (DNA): TGTGCCAGCAGCTTACGAACCACGTCCAGGGGGGAGCTGTTTTTT. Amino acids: CASSLRTTSRGELFF. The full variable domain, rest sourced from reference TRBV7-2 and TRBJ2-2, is GAGVSQSPSNKVTEKGKDVELRCDPISGHTALYWYRQSLGQGLEFLIYFQGNSAPDKSGLPSDRFSAERTGGSVSTLTIQRTQQEDSAVYLCASSLRTTSRGELFFGEGSRLTVL.

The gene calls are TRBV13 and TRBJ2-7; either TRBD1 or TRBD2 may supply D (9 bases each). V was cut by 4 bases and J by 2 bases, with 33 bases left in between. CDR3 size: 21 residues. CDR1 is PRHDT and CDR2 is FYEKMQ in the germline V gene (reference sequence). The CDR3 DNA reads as TGTGCCAGCAGCTCCGACACTCTTGGGACAGGGTTTGCGGGAGGGCCCTACGAGCAGTACTTC. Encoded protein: CASSSDTLGTGFAGGPYEQYF.

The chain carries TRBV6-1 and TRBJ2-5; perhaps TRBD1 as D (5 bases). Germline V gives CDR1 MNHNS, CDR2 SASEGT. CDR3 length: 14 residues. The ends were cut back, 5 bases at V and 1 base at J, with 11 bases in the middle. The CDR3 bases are TGTGCCAGCAGTATCAACACAGGCCAAGAGACCCAGTACTTC. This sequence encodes CASSINTGQETQYF.

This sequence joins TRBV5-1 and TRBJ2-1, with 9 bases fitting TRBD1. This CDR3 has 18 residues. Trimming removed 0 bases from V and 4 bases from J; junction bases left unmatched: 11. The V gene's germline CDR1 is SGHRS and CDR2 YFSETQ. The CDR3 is CASSLDRGLGTGYNEQFF. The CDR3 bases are TGCGCCAGCAGCTTGGACAGGGGGCTGGGGACGGGTTACAATGAGCAGTTCTTC.

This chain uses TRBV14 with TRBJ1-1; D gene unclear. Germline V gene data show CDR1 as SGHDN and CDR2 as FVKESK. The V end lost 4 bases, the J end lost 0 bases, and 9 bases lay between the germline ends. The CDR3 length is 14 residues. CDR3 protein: CASSLPGVNTEAFF. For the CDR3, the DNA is TGTGCCAGCAGCCTTCCTGGGGTGAACACTGAAGCTTTCTTT.

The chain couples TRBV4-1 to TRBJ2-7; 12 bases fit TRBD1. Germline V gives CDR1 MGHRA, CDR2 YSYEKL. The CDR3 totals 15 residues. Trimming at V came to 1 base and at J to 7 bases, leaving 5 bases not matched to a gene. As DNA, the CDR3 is TGCGCCAGCAGCCAAGCGGGACAGGGGGCGGGGGAGCAGTACTTC. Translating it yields CASSQAGQGAGEQYF.

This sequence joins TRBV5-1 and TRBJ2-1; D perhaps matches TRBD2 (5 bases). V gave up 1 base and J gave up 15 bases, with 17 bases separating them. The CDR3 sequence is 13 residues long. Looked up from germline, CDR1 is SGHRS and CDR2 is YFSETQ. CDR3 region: CASSLRETRLWFF. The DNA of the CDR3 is TGCGCCAGCAGCTTGAGGGAGACAAGACTTTGGTTCTTC.

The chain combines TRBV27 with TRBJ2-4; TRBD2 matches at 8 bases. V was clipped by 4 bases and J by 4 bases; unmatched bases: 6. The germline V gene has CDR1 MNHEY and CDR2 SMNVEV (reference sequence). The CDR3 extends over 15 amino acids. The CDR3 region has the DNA TGTGCCAGCAGTTCTAAGACTAGCGCGAAAAACATTCAGTACTTC. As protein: CASSSKTSAKNIQYF.

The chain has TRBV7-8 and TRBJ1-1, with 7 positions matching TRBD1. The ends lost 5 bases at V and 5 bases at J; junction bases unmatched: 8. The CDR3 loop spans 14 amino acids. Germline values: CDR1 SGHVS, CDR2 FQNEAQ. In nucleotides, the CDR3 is TGTGCCAGCAGCCACCAGACAGGGCCGACTGAAGCTTTCTTT. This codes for CASSHQTGPTEAFF.

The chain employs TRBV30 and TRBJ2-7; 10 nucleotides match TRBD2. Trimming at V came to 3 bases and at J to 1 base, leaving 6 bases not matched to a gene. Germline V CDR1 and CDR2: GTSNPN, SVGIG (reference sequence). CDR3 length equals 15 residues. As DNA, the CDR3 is TGTGCCTGGAGACCTAGCGGGAGCCATTCCTACGAGCAGTACTTC. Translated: CAWRPSGSHSYEQYF.

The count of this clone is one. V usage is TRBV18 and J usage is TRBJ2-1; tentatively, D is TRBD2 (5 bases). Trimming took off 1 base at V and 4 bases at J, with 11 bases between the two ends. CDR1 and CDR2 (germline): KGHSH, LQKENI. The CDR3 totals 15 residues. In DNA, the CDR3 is TGTGCCAGCTCACCACAGCCGTCGGGGTACAATGAGCAGTTCTTC. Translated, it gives CASSPQPSGYNEQFF.

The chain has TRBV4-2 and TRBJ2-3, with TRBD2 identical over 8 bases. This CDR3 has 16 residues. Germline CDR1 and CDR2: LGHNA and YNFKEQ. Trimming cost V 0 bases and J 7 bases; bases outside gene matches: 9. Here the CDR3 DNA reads TGTGCCAGCAGCCAAGAGTTTCGGACTAGCACTAATACGCAGTATTTT. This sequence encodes CASSQEFRTSTNTQYF.

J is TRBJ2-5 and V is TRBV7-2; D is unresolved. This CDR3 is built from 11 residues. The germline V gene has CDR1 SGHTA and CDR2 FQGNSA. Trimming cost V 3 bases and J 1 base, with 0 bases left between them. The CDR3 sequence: CASSFQETQYF. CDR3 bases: TGTGCCAGCAGCTTCCAAGAGACCCAGTACTTC.

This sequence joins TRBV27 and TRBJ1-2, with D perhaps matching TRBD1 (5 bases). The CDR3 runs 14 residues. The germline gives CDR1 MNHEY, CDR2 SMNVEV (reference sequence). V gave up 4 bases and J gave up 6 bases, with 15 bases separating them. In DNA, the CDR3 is TGTGCCAGCAGTTGGCAGGGCCCGAGTGATGGCTACACCTTC. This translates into CASSWQGPSDGYTF.

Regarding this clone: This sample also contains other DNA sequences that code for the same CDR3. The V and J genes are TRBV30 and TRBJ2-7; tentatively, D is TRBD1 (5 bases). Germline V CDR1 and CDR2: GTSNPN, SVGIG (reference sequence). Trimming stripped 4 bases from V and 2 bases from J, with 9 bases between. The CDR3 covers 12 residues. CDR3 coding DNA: TGTGCCTGGAATAGGGGCGCCTACGAGCAGTACTTC. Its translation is CAWNRGAYEQYF.

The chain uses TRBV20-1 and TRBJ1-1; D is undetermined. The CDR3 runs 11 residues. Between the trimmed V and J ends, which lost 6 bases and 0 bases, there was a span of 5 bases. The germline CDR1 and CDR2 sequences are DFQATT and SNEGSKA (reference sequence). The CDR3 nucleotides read TGCAGTGCCCGCCTGAACACTGAAGCTTTCTTT. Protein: CSARLNTEAFF.

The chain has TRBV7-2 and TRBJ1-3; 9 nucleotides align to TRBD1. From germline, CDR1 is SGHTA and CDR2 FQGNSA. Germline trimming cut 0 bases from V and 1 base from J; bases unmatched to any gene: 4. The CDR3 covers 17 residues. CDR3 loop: CASSLAVTGGSGNTIYF. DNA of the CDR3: TGTGCCAGCAGCTTAGCAGTGACAGGGGGGTCTGGAAACACCATATATTTT.

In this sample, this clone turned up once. The CDR3 sequence is CASSLVVGAGETQYF. The CDR3 coding sequence is TGTGCCAGCAGCTTAGTTGTAGGTGCGGGGGAGACCCAGTACTTC. V and J are TRBV11-2 and TRBJ2-5, with D tentatively TRBD2 (6 bases). The CDR3 is 15 residues long. Per the germline V gene, CDR1 is SGHAT and CDR2 is FQNNGV. The germline V and J ends were trimmed by 1 base and 5 bases, with 14 bases remaining between them.

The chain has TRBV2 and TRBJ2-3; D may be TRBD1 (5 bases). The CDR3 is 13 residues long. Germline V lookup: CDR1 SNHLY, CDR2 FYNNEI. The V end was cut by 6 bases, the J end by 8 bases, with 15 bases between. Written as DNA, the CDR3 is TGTGCCAGCAGGTCTCAGGGCCTCGGTACGCAGTATTTT. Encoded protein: CASRSQGLGTQYF.

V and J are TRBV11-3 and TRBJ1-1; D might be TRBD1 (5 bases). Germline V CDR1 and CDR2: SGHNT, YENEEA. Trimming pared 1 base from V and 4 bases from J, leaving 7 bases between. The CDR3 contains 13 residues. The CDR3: CASSLAGGTEAFF. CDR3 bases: TGTGCCAGCAGCTTAGCGGGGGGCACTGAAGCTTTCTTT.

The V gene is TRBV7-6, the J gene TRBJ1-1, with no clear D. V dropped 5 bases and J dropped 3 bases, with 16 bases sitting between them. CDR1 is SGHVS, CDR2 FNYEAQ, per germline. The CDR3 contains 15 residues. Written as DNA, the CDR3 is TGTGCCAGCAGCCAAGAGCTCGAGAGGCACACTGAAGCTTTCTTT. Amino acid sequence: CASSQELERHTEAFF.

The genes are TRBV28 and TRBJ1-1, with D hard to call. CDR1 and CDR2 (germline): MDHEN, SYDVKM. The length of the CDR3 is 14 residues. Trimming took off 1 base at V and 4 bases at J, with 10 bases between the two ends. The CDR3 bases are TGTGCCAGCAGTTTATTGGCAGACCTCACTGAAGCTTTCTTT. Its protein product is CASSLLADLTEAFF.

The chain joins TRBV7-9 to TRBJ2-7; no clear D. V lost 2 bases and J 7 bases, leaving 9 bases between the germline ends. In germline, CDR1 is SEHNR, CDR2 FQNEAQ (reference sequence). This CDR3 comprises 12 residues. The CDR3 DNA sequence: TGTGCCAGCAGCTTATGGCCCGGAGAGCAGTACTTC. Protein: CASSLWPGEQYF.

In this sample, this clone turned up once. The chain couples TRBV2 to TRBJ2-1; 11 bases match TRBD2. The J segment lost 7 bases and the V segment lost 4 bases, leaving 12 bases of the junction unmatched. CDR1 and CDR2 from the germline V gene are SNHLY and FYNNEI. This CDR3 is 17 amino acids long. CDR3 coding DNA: TGTGCCAGCAGTGGACATATGGGACTAGCGGATCTTAATGAGCAGTTCTTC. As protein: CASSGHMGLADLNEQFF.

The DNA of the CDR3 is TGTGCCAGCAGCGGAGATGGGGATACGCAGTATTTT. This gives the protein CASSGDGDTQYF. This chain joins TRBV4-2 and TRBJ2-3; D uncertain. This CDR3 region has 12 residues. The ends were cut back, 5 bases at V and 6 bases at J, with 9 bases in the middle. Germline assignment: CDR1 LGHNA and CDR2 YNFKEQ.

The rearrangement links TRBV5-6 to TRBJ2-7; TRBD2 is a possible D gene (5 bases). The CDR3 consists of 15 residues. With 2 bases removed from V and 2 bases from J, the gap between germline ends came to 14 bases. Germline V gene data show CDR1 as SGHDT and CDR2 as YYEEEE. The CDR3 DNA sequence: TGTGCCAGCAGCTTTGGGGTCACGGGGACCTACGAGCAGTACTTC. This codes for CASSFGVTGTYEQYF.